Sequencing of this TCR beta chain was carried out in a study of beta chain features in type 1 diabetes. Study-level background: Regarding age, gender and cell yields, patients proved similar to healthy donors. All samples combined gave around 100,000,000 sorted cells for examination.

A few counts support this clone. The antigen is undetermined. Trimming took 5 bases from V and 2 from J; bases not matched to a gene: 9. Looked up from germline, CDR1 is SGHVS and CDR2 is FQNEAQ. There are 16 residues in the CDR3. Naive, central memory, regulatory and stem cell-like memory cells within the CD4+ compartment were sorted using CD45RO/CCR7/CD25/CD127/CD95/CD27. The whole isolated RNA underwent reverse transcription, so sequencing captured expressed TCRB transcripts. Data came from immunoSEQ multiplex PCR; TCRdb stores just in-frame clones and leaves some out. The sample lists 200,000 to 250,000 clones; roughly 11% were seen once. Overall study findings and caveats: Cells that show high TCR expression could be over-represented by cDNA sequencing.

The sequencing sample was made of central memory CD4+ T cells from blood. The sequence derives from a man aged 18 to 30 in good health. The V and J genes are TRBV7-8 and TRBJ1-5, with TRBD1 matching 7 bases. CDR3 DNA: TGTGCCAGCAGCCCAATAGGGGGGACAGGCAATCAGCCCCAGCATTTT. Encoded protein: CASSPIGGTGNQPQHF. Supplemented by reference TRBV7-8 and TRBJ1-5, the full variable domain reads GAGVSQSPRYKVAKRGQDVALRCDPISGHVSLFWYQQALGQGPEFLTYFQNEAQLDKSGLPSDRFFAERPEGSVSTLKIQRTQQEDSAVYLCASSPIGGTGNQPQHFGDGTRLSIL.